This TCR beta chain was identified during a study of T cell repertoires in cytomegalovirus infection. On the study more broadly: Public TCR beta signature analysis indicated the presence of both CMV infection and matching HLA type.

This clonotype was picked up many times. What it binds is not known. TCRdb processed the reads anew with MiXCR; each CDR3 protein has one entry. The sample yields around 100,000 distinct CDR3 sequences, around 9.1% seen once. Points from the study as a whole: Dominating the ex vivo response were HLA-C-restricted CMV-specific TCR beta clonotypes.

The V end lost 4 bases, the J end lost 2 bases, and 14 bases lay between the germline ends. Germline V gene lookup returns CDR1 KGHSH and CDR2 LQKENI. The length of the CDR3 is 15 residues. Sequencing used PBMCs, sequenced either directly or after in vitro stimulation (not recorded which). The clonotype was recovered from a human donor in good health (CMV status not recorded). Some clones in this sample may be carry-over from other donors' samples. This chain joins TRBV18 and TRBJ2-5; D ambiguous. CDR3 residues: CASSQGPVGQETQYF. The CDR3 DNA follows: TGTGCCAGCTCACAAGGGCCAGTCGGTCAAGAGACCCAGTACTTC.